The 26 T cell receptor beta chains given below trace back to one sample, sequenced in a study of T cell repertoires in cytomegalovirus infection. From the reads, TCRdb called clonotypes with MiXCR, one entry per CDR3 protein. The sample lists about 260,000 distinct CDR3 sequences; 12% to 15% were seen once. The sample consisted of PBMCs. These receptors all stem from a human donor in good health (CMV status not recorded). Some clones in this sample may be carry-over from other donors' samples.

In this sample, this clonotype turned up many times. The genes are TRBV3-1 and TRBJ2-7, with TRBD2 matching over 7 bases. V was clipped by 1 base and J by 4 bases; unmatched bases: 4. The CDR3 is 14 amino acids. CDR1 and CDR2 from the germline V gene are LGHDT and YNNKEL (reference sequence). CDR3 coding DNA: TGTGCCAGCAGCCAAGGCCAGGGAGGGTACGAGCAGTACTTC. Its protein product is CASSQGQGGYEQYF.

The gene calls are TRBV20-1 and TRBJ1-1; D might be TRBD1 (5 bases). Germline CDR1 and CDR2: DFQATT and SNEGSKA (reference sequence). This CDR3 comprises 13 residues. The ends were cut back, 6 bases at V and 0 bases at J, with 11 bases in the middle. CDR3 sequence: CSASRDMNTEAFF. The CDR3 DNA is TGCAGTGCAAGCAGGGATATGAACACTGAAGCTTTCTTT.

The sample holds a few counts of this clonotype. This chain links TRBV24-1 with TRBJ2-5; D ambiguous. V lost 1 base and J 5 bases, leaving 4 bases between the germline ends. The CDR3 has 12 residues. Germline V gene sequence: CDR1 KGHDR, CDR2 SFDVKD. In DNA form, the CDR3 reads TGTGCCACCAGTGATTTTTTGGAGACCCAGTACTTC. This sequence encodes CATSDFLETQYF.

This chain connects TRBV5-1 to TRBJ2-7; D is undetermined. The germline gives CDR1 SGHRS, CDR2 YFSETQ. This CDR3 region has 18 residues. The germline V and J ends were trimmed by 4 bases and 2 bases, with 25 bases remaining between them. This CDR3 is CASSLRSRTARVTYEQYF. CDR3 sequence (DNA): TGCGCCAGCAGCCTCCGATCTCGAACAGCTCGCGTAACCTACGAGCAGTACTTC. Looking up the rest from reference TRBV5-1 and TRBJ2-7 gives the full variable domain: KAGVTQTPRYLIKTRGQQVTLSCSPISGHRSVSWYQQTPGQGLQFLFEYFSETQRNKGNFPGRFSGRQFSNSRSEMNVSTLELGDSALYLCASSLRSRTARVTYEQYFGPGTRLTVT.

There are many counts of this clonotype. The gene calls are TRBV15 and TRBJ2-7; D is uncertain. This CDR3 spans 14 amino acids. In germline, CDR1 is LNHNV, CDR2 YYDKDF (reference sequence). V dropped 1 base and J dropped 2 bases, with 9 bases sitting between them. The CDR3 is CATSRVPGTYEQYF. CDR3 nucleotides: TGTGCCACCAGCAGAGTTCCCGGAACCTACGAGCAGTACTTC. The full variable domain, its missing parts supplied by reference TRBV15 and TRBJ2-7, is DAMVIQNPRYQVTQFGKPVTLSCSQTLNHNVMYWYQQKSSQAPKLLFHYYDKDFNNEADTPDNFQSRRPNTSFCFLDIRSPGLGDTAMYLCATSRVPGTYEQYFGPGTRLTVT.

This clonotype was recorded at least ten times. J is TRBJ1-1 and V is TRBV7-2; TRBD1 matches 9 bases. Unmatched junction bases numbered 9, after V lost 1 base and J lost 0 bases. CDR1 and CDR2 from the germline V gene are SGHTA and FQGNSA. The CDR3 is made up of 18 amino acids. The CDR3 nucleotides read TGTGCCAGCAGCTTAGGTGCGGGACAGGGCCTCTTGAACACTGAAGCTTTCTTT. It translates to CASSLGAGQGLLNTEAFF.

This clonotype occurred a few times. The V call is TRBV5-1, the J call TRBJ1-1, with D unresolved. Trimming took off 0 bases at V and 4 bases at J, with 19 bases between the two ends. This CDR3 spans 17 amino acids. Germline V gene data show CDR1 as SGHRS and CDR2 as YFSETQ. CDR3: CASSLAKGIEYSTEAFF. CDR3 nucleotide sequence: TGCGCCAGCAGCTTGGCCAAAGGAATTGAATATAGCACTGAAGCTTTCTTT.

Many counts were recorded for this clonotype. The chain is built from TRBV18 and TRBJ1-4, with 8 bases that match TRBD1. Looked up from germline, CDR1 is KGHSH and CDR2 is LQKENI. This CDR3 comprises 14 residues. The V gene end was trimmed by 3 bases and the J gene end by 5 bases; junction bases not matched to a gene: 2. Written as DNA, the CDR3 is TGTGCCAGCTCACCGGGACAGGCCAATGAAAAACTGTTTTTT. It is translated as CASSPGQANEKLFF.

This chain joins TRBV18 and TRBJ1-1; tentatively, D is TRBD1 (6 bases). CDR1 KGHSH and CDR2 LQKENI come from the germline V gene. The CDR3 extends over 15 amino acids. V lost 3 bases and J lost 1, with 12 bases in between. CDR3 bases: TGTGCCAGCTCACCGTCGGGGGCTGCGAACACTGAAGCTTTCTTT. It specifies CASSPSGAANTEAFF.

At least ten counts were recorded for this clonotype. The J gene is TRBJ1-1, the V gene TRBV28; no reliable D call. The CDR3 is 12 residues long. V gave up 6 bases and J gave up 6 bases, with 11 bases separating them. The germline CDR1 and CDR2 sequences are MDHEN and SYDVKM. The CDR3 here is CASSLSTPEAFF. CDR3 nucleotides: TGTGCCAGCAGCCTCTCGACACCTGAAGCTTTCTTT.

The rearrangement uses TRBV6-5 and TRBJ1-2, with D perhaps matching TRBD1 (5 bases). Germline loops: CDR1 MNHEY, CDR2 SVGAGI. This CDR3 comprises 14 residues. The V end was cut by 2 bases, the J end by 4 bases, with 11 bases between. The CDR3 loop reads CASSYGDGTYGYTF. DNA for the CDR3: TGTGCCAGCAGTTACGGGGACGGAACCTATGGCTACACCTTC.

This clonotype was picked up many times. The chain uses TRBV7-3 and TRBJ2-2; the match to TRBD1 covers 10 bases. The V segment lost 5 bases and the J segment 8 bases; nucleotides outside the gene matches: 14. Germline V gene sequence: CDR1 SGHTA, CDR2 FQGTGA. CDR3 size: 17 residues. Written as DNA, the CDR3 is TGTGCCAGCAGCCTCCACCCGGGACAGGGGTCACTAGGGGAGCTGTTTTTT. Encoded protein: CASSLHPGQGSLGELFF.

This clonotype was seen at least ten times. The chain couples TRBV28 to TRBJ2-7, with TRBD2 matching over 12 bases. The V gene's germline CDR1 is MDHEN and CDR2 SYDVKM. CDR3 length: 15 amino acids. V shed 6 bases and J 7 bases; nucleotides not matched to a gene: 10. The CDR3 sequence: CASRTSWTSGVEQYF. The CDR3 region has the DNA TGTGCCAGCAGGACCTCCTGGACTAGCGGGGTTGAGCAGTACTTC.

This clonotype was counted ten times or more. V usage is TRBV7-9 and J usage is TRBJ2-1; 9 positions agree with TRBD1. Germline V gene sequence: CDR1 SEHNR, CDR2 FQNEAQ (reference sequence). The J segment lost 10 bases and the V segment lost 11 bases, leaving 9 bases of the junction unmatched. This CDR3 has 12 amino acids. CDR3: CACGQGSNEQFF. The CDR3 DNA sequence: TGTGCCTGCGGACAGGGGTCCAACGAGCAGTTCTTC.

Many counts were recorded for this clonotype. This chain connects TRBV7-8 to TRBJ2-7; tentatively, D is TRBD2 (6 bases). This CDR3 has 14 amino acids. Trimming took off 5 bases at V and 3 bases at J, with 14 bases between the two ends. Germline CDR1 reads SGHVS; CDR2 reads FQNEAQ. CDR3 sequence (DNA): TGTGCCAGCAGCCCGGGCGGGACTGTCTACGAGCAGTACTTC. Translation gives CASSPGGTVYEQYF.

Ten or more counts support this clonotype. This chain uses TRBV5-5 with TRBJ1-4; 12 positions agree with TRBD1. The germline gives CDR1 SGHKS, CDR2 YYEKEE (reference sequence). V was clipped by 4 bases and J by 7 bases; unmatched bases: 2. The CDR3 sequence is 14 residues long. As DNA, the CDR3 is TGTGCCAGCAGCAGGGACAGGGGGCCTGAAAAACTGTTTTTT. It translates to CASSRDRGPEKLFF.

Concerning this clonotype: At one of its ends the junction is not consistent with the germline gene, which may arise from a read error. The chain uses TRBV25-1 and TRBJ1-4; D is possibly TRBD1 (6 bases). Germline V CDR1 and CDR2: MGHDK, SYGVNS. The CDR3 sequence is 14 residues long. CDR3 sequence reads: CVSSVGGGNEKLFF. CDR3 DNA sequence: TGTGTCAGCAGTGTGGGGGGCGGTAATGAAAAACTGTTTTTT.

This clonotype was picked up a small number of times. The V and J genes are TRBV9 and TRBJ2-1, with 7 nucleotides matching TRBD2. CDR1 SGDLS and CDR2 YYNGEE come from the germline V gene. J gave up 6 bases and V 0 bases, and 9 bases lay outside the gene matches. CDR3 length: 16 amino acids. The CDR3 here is CASSVAQGGGGNEQFF. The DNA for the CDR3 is TGTGCCAGCAGCGTAGCCCAGGGTGGGGGGGGCAATGAGCAGTTCTTC.

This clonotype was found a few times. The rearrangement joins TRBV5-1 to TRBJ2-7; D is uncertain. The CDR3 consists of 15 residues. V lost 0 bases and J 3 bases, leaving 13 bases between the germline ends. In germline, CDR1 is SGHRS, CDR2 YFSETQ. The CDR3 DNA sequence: TGCGCCAGCAGCTTGGAGAGTGGACCCTTCTACGAGCAGTACTTC. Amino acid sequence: CASSLESGPFYEQYF.

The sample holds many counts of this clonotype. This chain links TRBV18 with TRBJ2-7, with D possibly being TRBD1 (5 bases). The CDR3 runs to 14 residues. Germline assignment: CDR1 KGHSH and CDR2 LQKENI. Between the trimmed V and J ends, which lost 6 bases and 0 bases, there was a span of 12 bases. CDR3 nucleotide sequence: TGTGCCAGCTCGACCCGCAGGGACTCCTACGAGCAGTACTTC. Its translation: CASSTRRDSYEQYF.

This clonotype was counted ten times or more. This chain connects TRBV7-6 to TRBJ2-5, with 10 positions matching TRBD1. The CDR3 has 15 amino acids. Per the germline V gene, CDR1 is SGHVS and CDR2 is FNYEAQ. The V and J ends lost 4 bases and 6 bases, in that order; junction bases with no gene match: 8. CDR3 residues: CASSSRDRGEQTQYF. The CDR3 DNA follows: TGTGCCAGCAGCTCCCGGGACAGGGGAGAGCAGACCCAGTACTTC.

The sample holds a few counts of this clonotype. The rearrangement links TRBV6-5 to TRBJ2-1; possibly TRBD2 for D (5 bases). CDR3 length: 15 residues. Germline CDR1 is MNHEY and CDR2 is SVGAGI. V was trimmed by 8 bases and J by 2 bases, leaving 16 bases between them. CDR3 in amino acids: CASWRTGIPYNEQFF. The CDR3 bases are TGTGCCAGCTGGCGAACGGGGATACCCTACAATGAGCAGTTCTTC.

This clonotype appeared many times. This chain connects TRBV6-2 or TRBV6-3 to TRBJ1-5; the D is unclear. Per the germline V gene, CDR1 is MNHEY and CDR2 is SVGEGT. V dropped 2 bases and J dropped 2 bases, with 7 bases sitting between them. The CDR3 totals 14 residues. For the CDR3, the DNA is TGTGCCAGCAGTTACCAGGAAGGCAATCAGCCCCAGCATTTT. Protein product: CASSYQEGNQPQHF.

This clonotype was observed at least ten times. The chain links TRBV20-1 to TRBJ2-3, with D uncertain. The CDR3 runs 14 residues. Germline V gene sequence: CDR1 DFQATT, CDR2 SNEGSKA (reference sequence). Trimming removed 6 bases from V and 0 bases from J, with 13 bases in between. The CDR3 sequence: CSAPDGASTDTQYF. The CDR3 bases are TGCAGTGCACCGGACGGAGCTAGCACAGATACGCAGTATTTT.

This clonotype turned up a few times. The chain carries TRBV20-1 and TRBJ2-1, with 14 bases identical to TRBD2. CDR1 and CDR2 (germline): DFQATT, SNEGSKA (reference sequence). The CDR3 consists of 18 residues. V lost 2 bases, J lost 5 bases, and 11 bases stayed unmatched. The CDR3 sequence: CSARHILRTSGRNNEQFF. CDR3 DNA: TGCAGTGCTAGACATATCCTTAGGACTAGCGGGAGGAACAATGAGCAGTTCTTC.

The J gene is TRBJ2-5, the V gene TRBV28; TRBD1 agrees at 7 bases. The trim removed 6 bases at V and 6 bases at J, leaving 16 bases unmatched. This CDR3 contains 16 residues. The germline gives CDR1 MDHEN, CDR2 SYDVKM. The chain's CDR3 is CASRQGKQGRKKTQYF. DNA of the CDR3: TGTGCCAGCAGGCAAGGGAAACAGGGGCGGAAAAAGACCCAGTACTTC.